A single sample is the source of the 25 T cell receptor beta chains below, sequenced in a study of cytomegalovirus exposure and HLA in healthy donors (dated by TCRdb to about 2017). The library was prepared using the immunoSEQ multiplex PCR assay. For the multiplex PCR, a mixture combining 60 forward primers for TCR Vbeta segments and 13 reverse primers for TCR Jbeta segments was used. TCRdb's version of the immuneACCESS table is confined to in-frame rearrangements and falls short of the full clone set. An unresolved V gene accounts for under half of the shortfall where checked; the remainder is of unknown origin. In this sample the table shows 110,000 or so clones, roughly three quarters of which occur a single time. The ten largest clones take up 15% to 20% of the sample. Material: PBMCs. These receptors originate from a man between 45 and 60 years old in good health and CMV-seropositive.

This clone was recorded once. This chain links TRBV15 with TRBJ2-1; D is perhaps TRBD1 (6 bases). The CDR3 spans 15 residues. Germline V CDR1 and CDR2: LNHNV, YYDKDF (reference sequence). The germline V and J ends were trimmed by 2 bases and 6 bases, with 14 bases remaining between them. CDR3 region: CATSRQTGSLNEQFF. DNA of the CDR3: TGTGCCACCAGCAGACAAACAGGGTCCCTCAATGAGCAGTTCTTC. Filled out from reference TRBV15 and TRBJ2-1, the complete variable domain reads DAMVIQNPRYQVTQFGKPVTLSCSQTLNHNVMYWYQQKSSQAPKLLFHYYDKDFNNEADTPDNFQSRRPNTSFCFLDIRSPGLGDTAMYLCATSRQTGSLNEQFFGPGTRLTVL.

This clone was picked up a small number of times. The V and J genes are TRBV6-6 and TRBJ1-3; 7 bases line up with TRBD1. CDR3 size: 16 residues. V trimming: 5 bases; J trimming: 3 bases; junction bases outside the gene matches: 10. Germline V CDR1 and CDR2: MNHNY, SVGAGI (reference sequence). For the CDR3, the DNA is TGTGCCAGCAGTCCCCGTAACAGGGGAGATGGAAACACCATATATTTT. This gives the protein CASSPRNRGDGNTIYF.

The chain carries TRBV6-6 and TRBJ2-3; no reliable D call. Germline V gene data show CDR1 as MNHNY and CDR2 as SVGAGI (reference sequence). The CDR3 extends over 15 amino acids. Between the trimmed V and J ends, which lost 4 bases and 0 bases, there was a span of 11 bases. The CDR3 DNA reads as TGTGCCAGCAGTTTCCCATCCGGGAGCACAGATACGCAGTATTTT. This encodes CASSFPSGSTDTQYF.

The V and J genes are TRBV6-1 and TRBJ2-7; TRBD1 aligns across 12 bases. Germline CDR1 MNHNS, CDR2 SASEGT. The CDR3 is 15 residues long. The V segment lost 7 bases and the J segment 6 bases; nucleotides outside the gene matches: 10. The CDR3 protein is CASTPGGTGGREQYF. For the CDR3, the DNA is TGTGCCAGCACTCCTGGGGGGACAGGGGGCCGCGAGCAGTACTTC.

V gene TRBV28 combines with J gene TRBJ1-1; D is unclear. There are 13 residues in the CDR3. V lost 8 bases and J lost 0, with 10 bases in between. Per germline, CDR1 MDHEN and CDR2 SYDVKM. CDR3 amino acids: CASEVGMNTEAFF. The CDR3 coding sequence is TGTGCCAGCGAGGTCGGGATGAACACTGAAGCTTTCTTT.

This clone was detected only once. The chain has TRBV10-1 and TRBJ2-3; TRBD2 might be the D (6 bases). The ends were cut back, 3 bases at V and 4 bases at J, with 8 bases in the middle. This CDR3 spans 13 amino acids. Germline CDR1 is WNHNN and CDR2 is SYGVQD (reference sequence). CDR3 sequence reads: CASSDPGADTQYF. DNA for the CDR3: TGCGCCAGCAGTGATCCGGGAGCAGATACGCAGTATTTT.

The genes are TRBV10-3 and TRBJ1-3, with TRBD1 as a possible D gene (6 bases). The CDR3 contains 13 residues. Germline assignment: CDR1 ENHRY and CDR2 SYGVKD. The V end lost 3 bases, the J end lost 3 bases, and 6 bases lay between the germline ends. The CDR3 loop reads CAISEQGGNTIYF. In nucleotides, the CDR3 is TGTGCCATCAGTGAACAGGGTGGAAACACCATATATTTT.

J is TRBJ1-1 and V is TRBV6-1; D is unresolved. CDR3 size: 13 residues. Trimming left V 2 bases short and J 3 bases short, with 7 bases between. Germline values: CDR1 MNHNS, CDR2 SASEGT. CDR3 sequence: CASSETVYTEAFF. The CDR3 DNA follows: TGTGCCAGCAGTGAAACGGTGTACACTGAAGCTTTCTTT.

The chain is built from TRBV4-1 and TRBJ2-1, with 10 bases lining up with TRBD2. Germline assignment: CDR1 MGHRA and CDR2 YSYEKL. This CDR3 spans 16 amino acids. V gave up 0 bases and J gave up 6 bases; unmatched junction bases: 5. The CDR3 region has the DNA TGCGCCAGCAGCCAAGAAGGTAGCGGGAGGCTCAATGAGCAGTTCTTC. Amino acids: CASSQEGSGRLNEQFF.

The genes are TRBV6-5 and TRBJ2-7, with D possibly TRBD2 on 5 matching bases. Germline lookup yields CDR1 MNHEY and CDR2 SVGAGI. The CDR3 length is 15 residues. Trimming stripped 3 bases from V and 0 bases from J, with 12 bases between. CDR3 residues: CASSYRPGSSYEQYF. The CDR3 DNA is TGTGCCAGCAGTTATAGGCCGGGGAGCTCCTACGAGCAGTACTTC.

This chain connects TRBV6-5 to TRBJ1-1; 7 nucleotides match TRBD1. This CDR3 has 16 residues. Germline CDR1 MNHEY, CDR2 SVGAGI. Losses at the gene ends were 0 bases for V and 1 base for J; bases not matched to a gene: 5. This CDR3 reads CASSYSYQGGNTEAFF. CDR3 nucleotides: TGTGCCAGCAGTTACTCGTATCAGGGGGGGAACACTGAAGCTTTCTTT.

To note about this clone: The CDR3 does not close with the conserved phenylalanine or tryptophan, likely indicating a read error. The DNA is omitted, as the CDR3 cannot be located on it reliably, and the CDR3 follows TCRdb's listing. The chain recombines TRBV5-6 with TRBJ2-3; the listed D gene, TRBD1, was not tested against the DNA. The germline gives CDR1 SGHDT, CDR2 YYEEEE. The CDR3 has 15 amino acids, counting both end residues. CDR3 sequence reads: CASSLGGWQGQGAEG.

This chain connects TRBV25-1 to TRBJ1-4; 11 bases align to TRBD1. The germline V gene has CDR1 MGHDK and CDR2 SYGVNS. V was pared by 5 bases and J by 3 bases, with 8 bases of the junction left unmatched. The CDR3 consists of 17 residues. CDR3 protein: CASSSRDRGYSNEKLFF. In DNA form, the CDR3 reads TGTGCCAGCAGTTCTCGGGACAGGGGGTATTCTAATGAAAAACTGTTTTTT.

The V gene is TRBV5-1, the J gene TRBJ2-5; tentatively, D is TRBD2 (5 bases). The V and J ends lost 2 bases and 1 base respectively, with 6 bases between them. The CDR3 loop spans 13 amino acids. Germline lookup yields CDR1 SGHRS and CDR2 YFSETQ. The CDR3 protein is CASSFRGQETQYF. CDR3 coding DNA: TGCGCCAGCAGCTTCCGGGGCCAAGAGACCCAGTACTTC.

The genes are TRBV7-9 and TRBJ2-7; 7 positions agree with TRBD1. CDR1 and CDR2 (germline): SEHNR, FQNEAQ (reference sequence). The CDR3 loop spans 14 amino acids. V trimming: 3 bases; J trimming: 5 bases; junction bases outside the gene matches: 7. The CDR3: CASSFLDRVNEQYF. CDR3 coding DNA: TGTGCCAGCAGCTTTCTTGACAGGGTAAACGAGCAGTACTTC.

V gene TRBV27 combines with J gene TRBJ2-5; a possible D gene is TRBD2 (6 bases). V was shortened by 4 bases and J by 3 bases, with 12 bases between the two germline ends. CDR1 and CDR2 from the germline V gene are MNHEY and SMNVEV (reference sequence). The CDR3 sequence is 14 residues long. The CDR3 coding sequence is TGTGCCAGCAGTTCGTATTGGGGGGAAGAGACCCAGTACTTC. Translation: CASSSYWGEETQYF.

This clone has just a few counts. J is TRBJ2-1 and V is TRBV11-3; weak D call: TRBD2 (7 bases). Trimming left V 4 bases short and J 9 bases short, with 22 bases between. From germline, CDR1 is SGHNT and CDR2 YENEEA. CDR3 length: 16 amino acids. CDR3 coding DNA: TGTGCCAGCAGCTCCCTGGGGTTGAGGGGGGGCGGTGAGCAGTTCTTC. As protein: CASSSLGLRGGGEQFF.

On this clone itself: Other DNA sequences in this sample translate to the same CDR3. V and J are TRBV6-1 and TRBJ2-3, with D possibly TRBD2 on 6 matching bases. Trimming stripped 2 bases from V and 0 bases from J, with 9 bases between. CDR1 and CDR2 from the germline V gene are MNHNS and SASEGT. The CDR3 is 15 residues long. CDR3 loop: CASSELRGSTDTQYF. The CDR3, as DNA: TGTGCCAGCAGTGAACTGCGGGGTAGCACAGATACGCAGTATTTT.

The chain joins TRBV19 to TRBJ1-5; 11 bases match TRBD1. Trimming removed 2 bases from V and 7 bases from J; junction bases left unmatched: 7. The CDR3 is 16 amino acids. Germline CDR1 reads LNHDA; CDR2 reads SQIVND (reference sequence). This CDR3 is CASSIMGQGVSQPQHF. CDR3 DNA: TGTGCCAGTAGTATAATGGGACAGGGGGTCAGCCAGCCCCAGCATTTT.

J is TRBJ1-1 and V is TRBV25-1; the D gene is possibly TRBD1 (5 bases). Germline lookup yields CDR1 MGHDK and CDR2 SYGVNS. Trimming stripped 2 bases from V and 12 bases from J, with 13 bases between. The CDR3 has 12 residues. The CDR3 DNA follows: TGTGCCAGCAGTGAAGTGGCCAGGGCAACTTTCTTT. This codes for CASSEVARATFF.

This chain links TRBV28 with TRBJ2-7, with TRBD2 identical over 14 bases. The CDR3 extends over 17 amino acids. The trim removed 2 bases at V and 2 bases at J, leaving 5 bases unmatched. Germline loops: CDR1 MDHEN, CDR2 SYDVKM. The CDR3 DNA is TGTGCCAGCAGTTTAGCGACTAGCGGGAGGGCCCCCTACGAGCAGTACTTC. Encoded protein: CASSLATSGRAPYEQYF.

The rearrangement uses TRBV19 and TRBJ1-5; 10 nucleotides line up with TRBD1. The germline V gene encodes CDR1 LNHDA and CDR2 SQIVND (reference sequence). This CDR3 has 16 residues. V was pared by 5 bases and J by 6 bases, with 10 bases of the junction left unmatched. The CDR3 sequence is CASSYRRGDRGQPQHF. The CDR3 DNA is TGTGCCAGTAGTTACCGGCGGGGGGACAGGGGTCAGCCCCAGCATTTT.

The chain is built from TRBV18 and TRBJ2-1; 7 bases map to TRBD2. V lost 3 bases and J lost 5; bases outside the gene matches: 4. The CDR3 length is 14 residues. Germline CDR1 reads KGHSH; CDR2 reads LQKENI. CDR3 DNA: TGTGCCAGCTCACCTCGAAGCGGGAACAATGAGCAGTTCTTC. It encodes CASSPRSGNNEQFF.

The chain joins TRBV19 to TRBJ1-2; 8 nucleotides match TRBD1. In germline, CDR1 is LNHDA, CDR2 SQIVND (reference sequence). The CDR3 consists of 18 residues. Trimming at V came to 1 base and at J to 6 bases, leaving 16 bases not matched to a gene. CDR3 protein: CASSIAGIGGRGQDGYTF. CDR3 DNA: TGTGCCAGTAGTATAGCGGGCATCGGAGGCAGGGGGCAGGATGGCTACACCTTC.

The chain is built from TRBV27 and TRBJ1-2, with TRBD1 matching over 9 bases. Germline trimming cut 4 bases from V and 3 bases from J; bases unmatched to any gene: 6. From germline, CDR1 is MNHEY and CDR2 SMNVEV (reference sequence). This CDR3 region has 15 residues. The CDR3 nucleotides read TGTGCCAGCAGTTATACAGGGGGCCCTTACTATGGCTACACCTTC. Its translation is CASSYTGGPYYGYTF.